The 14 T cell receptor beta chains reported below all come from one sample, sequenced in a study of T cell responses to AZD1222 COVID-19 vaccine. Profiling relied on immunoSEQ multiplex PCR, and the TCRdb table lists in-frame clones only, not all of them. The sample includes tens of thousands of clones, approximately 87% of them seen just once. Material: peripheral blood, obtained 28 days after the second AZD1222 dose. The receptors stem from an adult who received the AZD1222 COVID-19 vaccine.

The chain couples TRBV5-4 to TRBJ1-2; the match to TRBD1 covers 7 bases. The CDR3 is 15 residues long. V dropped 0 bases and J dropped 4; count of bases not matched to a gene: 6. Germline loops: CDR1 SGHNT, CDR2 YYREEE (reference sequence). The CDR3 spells CASSLDRGFGYGYTF. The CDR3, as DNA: TGTGCCAGCAGCTTGGACAGGGGCTTCGGCTATGGCTACACCTTC.

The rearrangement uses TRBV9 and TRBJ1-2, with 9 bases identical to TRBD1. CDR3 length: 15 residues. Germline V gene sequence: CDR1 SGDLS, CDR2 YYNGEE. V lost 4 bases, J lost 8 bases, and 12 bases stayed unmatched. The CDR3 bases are TGTGCCAGCAGCCCAGAACCAGGGACAGGGCACGGCTACACCTTC. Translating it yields CASSPEPGTGHGYTF. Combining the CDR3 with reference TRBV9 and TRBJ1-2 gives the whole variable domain DSGVTQTPKHLITATGQRVTLRCSPRSGDLSVYWYQQSLDQGLQFLIQYYNGEERAKGNILERFSAQQFPDLHSELNLSSLELGDSALYFCASSPEPGTGHGYTFGSGTRLTVV.

DNA for the CDR3: TGTGCCATCAGTGCGGACAGTTTCCTAGCCAAAAACATTCAGTACTTC. Its protein product is CAISADSFLAKNIQYF. The rearrangement links TRBV10-3 to TRBJ2-4; tentatively, D is TRBD1 (6 bases). The germline V gene encodes CDR1 ENHRY and CDR2 SYGVKD. CDR3 size: 16 residues. V was clipped by 4 bases and J by 0 bases, with 13 bases between them.

The CDR3 nucleotides read TGTGCCAGCAGTGCGGTCCTCCGAGCGGCCAAGAGTACCCAGTACTTC. Its translation: CASSAVLRAAKSTQYF. This chain connects TRBV6-1 to TRBJ2-5, with a possible D match to TRBD2 (5 bases). Germline CDR1 reads MNHNS; CDR2 reads SASEGT. V was pared by 4 bases and J by 8 bases, with 23 bases between. The CDR3 runs to 16 residues.

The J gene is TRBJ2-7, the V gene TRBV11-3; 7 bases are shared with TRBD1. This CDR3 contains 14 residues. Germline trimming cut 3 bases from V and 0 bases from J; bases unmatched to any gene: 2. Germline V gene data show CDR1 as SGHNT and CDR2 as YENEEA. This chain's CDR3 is CASSLGQHSYEQYF. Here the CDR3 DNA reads TGTGCCAGCAGCTTGGGACAGCACTCCTACGAGCAGTACTTC.

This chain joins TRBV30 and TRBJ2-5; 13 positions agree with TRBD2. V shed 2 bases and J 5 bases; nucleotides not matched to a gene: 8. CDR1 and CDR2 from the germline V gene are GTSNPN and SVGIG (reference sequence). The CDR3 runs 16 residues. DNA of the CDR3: TGTGCCTGGAGTCAACTAGCGGGAGGGAGAGGGGAGACCCAGTACTTC. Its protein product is CAWSQLAGGRGETQYF.

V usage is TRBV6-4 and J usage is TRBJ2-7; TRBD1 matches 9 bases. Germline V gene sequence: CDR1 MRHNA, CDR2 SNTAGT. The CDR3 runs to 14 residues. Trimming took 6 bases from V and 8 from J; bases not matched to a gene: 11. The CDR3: CASSPTGQGSKQYF. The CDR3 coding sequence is TGTGCCAGCAGCCCCACCGGACAGGGGTCCAAGCAGTACTTC.

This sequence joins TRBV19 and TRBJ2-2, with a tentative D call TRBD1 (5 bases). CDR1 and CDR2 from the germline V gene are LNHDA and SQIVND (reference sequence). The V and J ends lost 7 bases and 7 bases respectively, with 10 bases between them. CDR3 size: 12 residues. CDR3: CASIGVIGELFF. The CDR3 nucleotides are TGTGCCAGTATAGGGGTTATCGGGGAGCTGTTTTTT.

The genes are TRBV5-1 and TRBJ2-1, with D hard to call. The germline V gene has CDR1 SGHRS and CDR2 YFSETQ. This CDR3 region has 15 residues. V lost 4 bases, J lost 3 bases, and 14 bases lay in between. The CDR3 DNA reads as TGCGCCAGCAGCCTGGCTTCTGGATACTACAATGAGCAGTTCTTC. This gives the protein CASSLASGYYNEQFF. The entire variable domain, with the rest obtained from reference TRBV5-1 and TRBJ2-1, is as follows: KAGVTQTPRYLIKTRGQQVTLSCSPISGHRSVSWYQQTPGQGLQFLFEYFSETQRNKGNFPGRFSGRQFSNSRSEMNVSTLELGDSALYLCASSLASGYYNEQFFGPGTRLTVL.

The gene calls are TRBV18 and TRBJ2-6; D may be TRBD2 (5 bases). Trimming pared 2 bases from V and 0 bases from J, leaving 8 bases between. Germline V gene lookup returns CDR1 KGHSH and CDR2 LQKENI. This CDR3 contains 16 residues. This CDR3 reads CASSPGSFSGANVLTF. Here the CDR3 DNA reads TGTGCCAGCTCACCAGGGAGCTTCTCTGGGGCCAACGTCCTGACTTTC.

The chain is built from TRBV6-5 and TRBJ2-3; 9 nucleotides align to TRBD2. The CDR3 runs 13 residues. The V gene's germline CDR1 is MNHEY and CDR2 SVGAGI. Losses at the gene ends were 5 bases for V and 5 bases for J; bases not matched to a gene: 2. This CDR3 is CASSRAGGDTQYF. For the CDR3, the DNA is TGTGCCAGCAGTCGAGCGGGGGGAGATACGCAGTATTTT.

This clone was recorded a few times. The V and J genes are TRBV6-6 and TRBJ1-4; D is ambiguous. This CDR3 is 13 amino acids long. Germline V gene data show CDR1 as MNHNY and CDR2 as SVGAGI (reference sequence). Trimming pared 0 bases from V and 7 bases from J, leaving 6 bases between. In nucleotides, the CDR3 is TGTGCCAGCAGTTACTCGCAGTTTGAAAAACTGTTTTTT. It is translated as CASSYSQFEKLFF.

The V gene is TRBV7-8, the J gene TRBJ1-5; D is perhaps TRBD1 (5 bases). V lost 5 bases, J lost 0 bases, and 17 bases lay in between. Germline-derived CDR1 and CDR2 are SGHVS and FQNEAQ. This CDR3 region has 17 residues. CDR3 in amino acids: CASSKYERGVSNQPQHF. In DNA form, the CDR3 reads TGTGCCAGCAGCAAATACGAGCGAGGGGTTAGCAATCAGCCCCAGCATTTT.

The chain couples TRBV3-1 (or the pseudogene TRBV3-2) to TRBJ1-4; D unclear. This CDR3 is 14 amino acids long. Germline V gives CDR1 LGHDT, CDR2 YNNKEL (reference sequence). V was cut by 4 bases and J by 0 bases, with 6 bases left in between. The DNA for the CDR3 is TGTGCCAGCAGCCCGGACCCAACTAATGAAAAACTGTTTTTT. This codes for CASSPDPTNEKLFF.